A single sample is the source of the 23 T cell receptor beta chains below, sequenced in a study of cytotoxic CD8 clonotypes in ibrutinib-treated CLL. Clones were sequenced by immunoSEQ multiplex PCR, and TCRdb holds only the in-frame ones, with some missing. The sample records some 200,000 clones, more than 70% being singletons. The sequences come from PBMCs, collected after 12 months of ibrutinib treatment. The receptors come from a human donor with chronic lymphocytic leukemia.

J is TRBJ1-2 and V is TRBV10-3; 8 bases fit TRBD1. The germline gives CDR1 ENHRY, CDR2 SYGVKD. The CDR3 is 17 amino acids. J gave up 6 bases and V 10 bases, and 22 bases lay outside the gene matches. CDR3 protein: CANSPTGVGSSSDGYTF. CDR3 bases: TGTGCCAACTCTCCGACAGGGGTAGGTAGTTCCAGTGATGGCTACACCTTC.

This chain links TRBV28 with TRBJ1-2; D is unclear. With 7 bases removed from V and 2 bases from J, the gap between germline ends came to 8 bases. CDR1 and CDR2 from the germline V gene are MDHEN and SYDVKM. The CDR3 runs 12 residues. CDR3 nucleotides: TGTGCCAGCAAAACGGGGAACTATGGCTACACCTTC. It codes for CASKTGNYGYTF.

J is TRBJ1-1 and V is TRBV19; the D is unclear. The germline CDR1 and CDR2 sequences are LNHDA and SQIVND (reference sequence). Trimming took 6 bases from V and 4 from J, leaving 15 bases between them. This CDR3 is built from 14 residues. CDR3 in amino acids: CASSPTPQRTEAFF. The CDR3 DNA follows: TGTGCCAGTAGCCCCACCCCCCAGCGCACTGAAGCTTTCTTT.

This clone turned up a few times. This rearrangement joins TRBV18 to TRBJ2-7; no clear D. Germline loops: CDR1 KGHSH, CDR2 LQKENI. This CDR3 has 13 residues. Trimming took off 3 bases at V and 2 bases at J, with 8 bases between the two ends. CDR3 nucleotides: TGTGCCAGCTCACCGACCGTTACCTACGAGCAGTACTTC. This codes for CASSPTVTYEQYF.

This chain connects TRBV19 to TRBJ2-5; 9 nucleotides agree with TRBD2. Germline V CDR1 and CDR2: LNHDA, SQIVND (reference sequence). J lost 2 bases, V lost 4 bases, and 5 bases had no gene match. CDR3 length: 15 amino acids. CDR3 sequence: CASSTLAGIQETQYF. CDR3 sequence (DNA): TGTGCCAGTAGTACCCTAGCGGGGATACAAGAGACCCAGTACTTC.

The genes are TRBV19 and TRBJ1-1; 8 nucleotides line up with TRBD1. The J segment lost 5 bases and the V segment lost 4 bases, leaving 6 bases of the junction unmatched. The CDR3 runs 14 residues. Per germline, CDR1 LNHDA and CDR2 SQIVND (reference sequence). CDR3 region: CASSTTGGRTEAFF. In DNA form, the CDR3 reads TGTGCCAGTAGTACCACAGGGGGTCGGACTGAAGCTTTCTTT.

This chain joins TRBV7-8 and TRBJ2-7; D may be TRBD1 or TRBD2 (7 bases each). The CDR3 length is 15 residues. V dropped 5 bases and J dropped 2 bases, with 16 bases sitting between them. Germline CDR1 reads SGHVS; CDR2 reads FQNEAQ. Here the CDR3 reads CASSPQGGVAYEQYF. In DNA, the CDR3 is TGTGCCAGCAGCCCCCAGGGGGGGGTAGCCTACGAGCAGTACTTC.

V gene TRBV7-9 combines with J gene TRBJ2-7, with 10 bases aligning to TRBD1. The CDR3 is made up of 16 amino acids. Germline V lookup: CDR1 SEHNR, CDR2 FQNEAQ (reference sequence). J gave up 4 bases and V 0 bases, and 6 bases lay outside the gene matches. DNA of the CDR3: TGTGCCAGCAGCTTAGCCCAGGACAGGGGGTTGTACGAGCAGTACTTC. It yields the protein CASSLAQDRGLYEQYF.

This clone was counted between two and nine times. The junction departs from germline at one end; a sequencing error may be responsible. This chain links TRBV18 with TRBJ1-2; D gene unclear. Germline CDR1 is KGHSH and CDR2 is LQKENI. The CDR3 is 14 residues long. In DNA, the CDR3 is TGTGCCAGCTCACCACAGGGAAACCAGGAAGATCCGTCCTTC. Protein: CASSPQGNQEDPSF.

The V and J genes are TRBV7-9 and TRBJ2-1; 10 positions agree with TRBD2. V was pared by 1 base and J by 8 bases, with 5 bases of the junction left unmatched. Germline CDR1 reads SEHNR; CDR2 reads FQNEAQ (reference sequence). This CDR3 is 15 amino acids long. CDR3: CASSLESGGAHEQFF. CDR3 nucleotide sequence: TGTGCCAGCAGCTTAGAGAGCGGGGGGGCCCATGAGCAGTTCTTC.

The chain links TRBV2 to TRBJ2-7, with 8 bases fitting TRBD1. J was trimmed by 4 bases and V by 4 bases; bases with no gene match: 6. CDR3 length: 14 residues. Germline assignment: CDR1 SNHLY and CDR2 FYNNEI. In nucleotides, the CDR3 is TGTGCCAGCAGTGTTTTAGGACAGGGTTACGAGCAGTACTTC. It translates to CASSVLGQGYEQYF.

The chain couples TRBV28 to TRBJ2-7; a weak D match, TRBD1 (6 bases). The CDR3 extends over 15 amino acids. Trimming took 6 bases from V and 3 from J, leaving 18 bases between them. Germline lookup yields CDR1 MDHEN and CDR2 SYDVKM. This CDR3 reads CASRSSGAPLYEQYF. In DNA form, the CDR3 reads TGTGCCAGCAGATCTTCAGGGGCGCCCCTCTACGAGCAGTACTTC.

This clone has just a few counts. V is TRBV4-1 and J is TRBJ2-3, with D perhaps matching TRBD1 (5 bases). The CDR3 is 13 residues long. Germline V gene lookup returns CDR1 MGHRA and CDR2 YSYEKL. V was pared by 2 bases and J by 5 bases, with 8 bases between. CDR3 sequence: CASSQLTEDTQYF. For the CDR3, the DNA is TGCGCCAGCAGCCAACTGACAGAAGATACGCAGTATTTT.

This clone was observed a handful of times. This rearrangement joins TRBV18 to TRBJ1-5; no clear D. Germline loops: CDR1 KGHSH, CDR2 LQKENI. Trimming removed 3 bases from V and 6 bases from J, with 9 bases in between. This CDR3 contains 13 residues. The DNA of the CDR3 is TGTGCCAGCTCACCCGCCGAGGGTCAGCCCCAGCATTTT. Protein sequence: CASSPAEGQPQHF.

A word on this clone: Mismatch with germline at one junction end may stem from a read error. The CDR3 reads CASSLGGWNPEAFF. CDR3 nucleotide sequence: TGCGCCAGCAGCTTGGGTGGCTGGAACCCTGAAGCTTTCTTT. This chain joins TRBV5-1 and TRBJ1-1; D ambiguous. Germline V gene data show CDR1 as SGHRS and CDR2 as YFSETQ. This CDR3 has 14 amino acids.

The V and J genes are TRBV15 and TRBJ1-5; D not certain. With 0 bases removed from V and 6 bases from J, the gap between germline ends came to 6 bases. The V gene's germline CDR1 is LNHNV and CDR2 YYDKDF (reference sequence). CDR3 size: 13 residues. In DNA, the CDR3 is TGTGCCACCAGCAGAGATCTTGGTCAGCCCCAGCATTTT. It is translated as CATSRDLGQPQHF. Drawing the rest from reference TRBV15 and TRBJ1-5, the complete variable domain is DAMVIQNPRYQVTQFGKPVTLSCSQTLNHNVMYWYQQKSSQAPKLLFHYYDKDFNNEADTPDNFQSRRPNTSFCFLDIRSPGLGDTAMYLCATSRDLGQPQHFGDGTRLSIL.

This sequence joins TRBV28 and TRBJ2-1; 16 bases are shared with TRBD2. The CDR3 length is 18 residues. Germline-derived CDR1 and CDR2 are MDHEN and SYDVKM. Trimming cost V 6 bases and J 6 bases; bases outside gene matches: 11. The CDR3, as DNA: TGTGCCAGCAGCCCGGGGACTAGCGGGAGGGCCAGGAGCAATGAGCAGTTCTTC. It is translated as CASSPGTSGRARSNEQFF.

This chain joins TRBV5-4 and TRBJ1-4; D unclear. Germline loops: CDR1 SGHNT, CDR2 YYREEE (reference sequence). The CDR3 runs to 14 residues. Trimming stripped 0 bases from V and 6 bases from J, with 9 bases between. The CDR3 sequence: CASSLDLGDEKLFF. For the CDR3, the DNA is TGTGCCAGCAGCTTGGACCTTGGGGATGAAAAACTGTTTTTT.

The rearrangement uses TRBV7-9 and TRBJ1-2; a weak D match, TRBD1 (6 bases). There are 15 residues in the CDR3. V lost 1 base, J lost 4 bases, and 13 bases lay in between. The germline V gene encodes CDR1 SEHNR and CDR2 FQNEAQ (reference sequence). The CDR3 spells CASSLGAGESYGYTF. Here the CDR3 DNA reads TGTGCCAGCAGCTTAGGGGCAGGGGAGAGCTATGGCTACACCTTC.

The CDR3: CAWSEVSRSPLHF. For the CDR3, the DNA is TGTGCCTGGAGTGAAGTCAGCAGATCACCCCTCCACTTT. The genes are TRBV30 and TRBJ1-6; D is uncertain. V lost 1 base and J lost 10, with 11 bases in between. CDR1 and CDR2 from the germline V gene are GTSNPN and SVGIG (reference sequence). The CDR3 has 13 amino acids.

The chain employs TRBV30 and TRBJ1-6; tentatively, D is TRBD1 (6 bases). Germline V gene data show CDR1 as GTSNPN and CDR2 as SVGIG (reference sequence). The CDR3 sequence is 14 residues long. The germline V and J ends were trimmed by 3 bases and 10 bases, with 16 bases remaining between them. The CDR3 reads CAWRSWGARSPLHF. CDR3 bases: TGTGCCTGGAGGTCTTGGGGGGCGCGGTCACCCCTCCACTTT.

The rearrangement uses TRBV5-1 and TRBJ2-1, with 10 bases fitting TRBD1. The CDR3 spans 19 residues. The germline V gene encodes CDR1 SGHRS and CDR2 YFSETQ. The V segment lost 3 bases and the J segment 4 bases; nucleotides outside the gene matches: 16. The CDR3 protein is CASSSVGTGAATIYNEQFF. DNA for the CDR3: TGCGCCAGCAGCTCCGTAGGGACAGGGGCCGCGACTATTTACAATGAGCAGTTCTTC. The variable domain in full, completed from reference TRBV5-1 and TRBJ2-1, reads KAGVTQTPRYLIKTRGQQVTLSCSPISGHRSVSWYQQTPGQGLQFLFEYFSETQRNKGNFPGRFSGRQFSNSRSEMNVSTLELGDSALYLCASSSVGTGAATIYNEQFFGPGTRLTVL.

This clone was seen a few times. The chain joins TRBV6-1 to TRBJ1-1, with TRBD1 as a possible D gene (5 bases). Germline V CDR1 and CDR2: MNHNS, SASEGT. The germline V and J ends were trimmed by 2 bases and 4 bases, with 14 bases remaining between them. The CDR3 contains 15 residues. The CDR3 sequence: CASSERLGGATEAFF. CDR3 bases: TGTGCCAGCAGTGAACGACTGGGGGGAGCCACTGAAGCTTTCTTT.